This T cell receptor beta chain appears in the sequencing data of a study of T cell repertoires in cytomegalovirus infection. Study as a whole: Indications came from public TCR beta signatures; they pointed to CMV infection and to a matching HLA type. Study findings and constraints: Adding up the frequency of public TCR beta families identified people who carried CMV plus the relevant HLA. Within the response measured ex vivo, HLA-C-restricted CMV-specific TCR beta clonotypes were dominant.

One entry per CDR3 protein, called by TCRdb with MiXCR from the reads. The data show tens of thousands of distinct CDR3 sequences, roughly 22% seen once. In regard to this clonotype: Its antigen is still unknown.

The CDR3 extends over 15 amino acids. J gave up 5 bases and V 4 bases, and 10 bases lay outside the gene matches. CDR1 is MGHRA and CDR2 is YSYEKL in the germline V gene. This TCR was recovered from a human donor in good health (CMV status not recorded). Some clones in this sample may be carry-over from other donors' samples. The chain uses TRBV4-1 and TRBJ1-1, with 7 bases identical to TRBD1. Specimen: CD8+ T cells from cultured PBMCs, collected from culture after CMV antigen stimulation. The CDR3 spells CASSLPQGGGTEAFF. The CDR3, as DNA: TGCGCCAGCAGCCTCCCGCAGGGGGGAGGAACTGAAGCTTTCTTT.